These 8 T cell receptor beta chains share one sample of origin, sequenced in a study of blood T cell repertoires in COVID-19. Using immunoSEQ multiplex PCR, the repertoire was profiled, and TCRdb retains in-frame clones only, with some absent. This sample carries fewer than 300,000 clones, roughly 84% of them seen once, and the ten largest clones take around 9.2%. What was sequenced was peripheral blood. The receptor source for this set is a human donor in a cohort sampled during active COVID-19.

The chain combines TRBV27 with TRBJ2-5; the D is unclear. The CDR3 runs 13 residues. Germline V lookup: CDR1 MNHEY, CDR2 SMNVEV (reference sequence). Trimming took 5 bases from V and 2 from J, leaving 9 bases between them. CDR3 DNA: TGTGCCAGCAGTATCGACTGGCAAGAGACCCAGTACTTC. Residues: CASSIDWQETQYF.

The rearrangement links TRBV28 to TRBJ2-2; TRBD1 matches at 9 bases. Germline values: CDR1 MDHEN, CDR2 SYDVKM. The CDR3 is 17 residues long. After removal of 5 bases from V and 3 bases from J, the junction contained 10 bases not matched to a gene. The CDR3 bases are TGTGCCAGCAGTCGACCCACAGGGGGCGCCTACACCGGGGAGCTGTTTTTT. Translation gives CASSRPTGGAYTGELFF.

This clone showed up just once. The chain joins TRBV7-2 to TRBJ2-7; D remains unclear. V gave up 2 bases and J gave up 3 bases, with 8 bases separating them. The germline V gene has CDR1 SGHTA and CDR2 FQGNSA. The CDR3 has 13 amino acids. The CDR3 spells CASSLSDFYEQYF. CDR3 in DNA: TGTGCCAGCAGCTTAAGCGATTTCTACGAGCAGTACTTC.

The chain carries TRBV21-1 and TRBJ2-7; no check of the table's D call, TRBD1, against the DNA was made. TRBV21-1 is listed as a pseudogene. The CDR3 is 12 residues long. Here the CDR3 reads CASRDRGYEQYF. CDR3 DNA: TGTGCCAGCAGAGACAGGGGCTACGAGCAGTACTTC.

The chain uses TRBV6-2 or TRBV6-3 and TRBJ2-2; D may be TRBD2 (5 bases). Germline values: CDR1 MNHEY, CDR2 SVGEGT. The CDR3 spans 16 residues. The V gene lost 4 bases and the J gene lost 3 bases, with 15 bases spanning the gap. The DNA of the CDR3 is TGTGCCAGCAGTTTGGTGGTGGGAGAGTACACCGGGGAGCTGTTTTTT. Protein sequence: CASSLVVGEYTGELFF.

V is TRBV4-3 and J is TRBJ2-7; D gene ambiguous. Germline V gene lookup returns CDR1 LGHNA and CDR2 YSLEER. The CDR3 is made up of 16 amino acids. Trimming cost V 0 bases and J 0 bases, with 12 bases left between them. This CDR3 reads CASSQEVGPTSYEQYF. The DNA for the CDR3 is TGCGCCAGCAGCCAAGAAGTCGGTCCCACCTCCTACGAGCAGTACTTC.

The chain carries TRBV19 and TRBJ2-7, with 9 bases identical to TRBD1. The CDR3 runs 17 residues. CDR1 and CDR2 from the germline V gene are LNHDA and SQIVND (reference sequence). Trimming at V came to 5 bases and at J to 2 bases, leaving 13 bases not matched to a gene. The DNA of the CDR3 is TGTGCCAGTAGTCCGCCGAGAGCCGGGACAGGGACCTACGAGCAGTACTTC. Amino acid sequence: CASSPPRAGTGTYEQYF.

DNA for the CDR3: TGTGCCACCCCTAGACAGGGATCCTACAATGAGCAGTTCTTC. Residues: CATPRQGSYNEQFF. The chain employs TRBV21-1 and TRBJ2-1; TRBD1 reflects the table's D call only, with no check against the DNA. TRBV21-1 is a pseudogene segment. The CDR3 length is 14 residues.